Listed below are T cell receptor beta chains from one sample, sequenced in a study of vaccination and CD4 T cells after COVID-19. These TCRs are of unknown antigen specificity. Using its own MiXCR run on the PCR reads, TCRdb lists one record per CDR3 protein. Of under 20,000 distinct CDR3 sequences in the sample, 30% to 40% were seen once. The material sequenced was CD4+ T cells from blood, cultured in vitro, taken before SARS-CoV-2 vaccination. All receptors come from a human donor who had recovered from COVID-19. Each CDR3 is given with its conserved first and last residue. Each record gives: clone size, V gene, J gene, D gene, CDR3 DNA, CDR3 protein. D genes are given only for firm matches. Not all rows give a size; the values are once, few, many and, for expanded clones, a class.

NA	TRBV20-1	TRBJ2-3	NA	TGCAGTGCTAGAGATCCTCGATCGAGCACAGATACGCAGTATTTT	CSARDPRSSTDTQYF
few	TRBV7-2	TRBJ1-5	NA	TGTGCCAGCAGCTTAGCCGAAAGCAATCAGCCCCAGCATTTT	CASSLAESNQPQHF
NA	TRBV7-3	TRBJ2-1	TRBD2	TGTGCCAGCAGCTCGTCACTAGCGGGGAATGAGCAGTTCTTC	CASSSSLAGNEQFF
NA	TRBV21-1	TRBJ1-6	NA	TGTGCCAGCAGCAAAGTAGGGTCACGGGTAGTCCCACCTGATTCACCCCTCCACTTT	CASSKVGSRVVPPDSPLHF
NA	TRBV30	TRBJ1-6	NA	TGTGCCTGGAGTGTGTTCGAAAGTTCACCCCTCCACTTT	CAWSVFESSPLHF
few	TRBV11-2	TRBJ2-7	TRBD2	TGTGCCAGCAGCCCTCGGGACTACTACGAGCAGTACTTC	CASSPRDYYEQYF
NA	TRBV20-1	TRBJ2-7	TRBD1	TGCAGTGCTAGACCGGGACAGGGCTCCTACGAGCAGTACTTC	CSARPGQGSYEQYF
NA	TRBV4-2	TRBJ1-2	NA	TGTGCCAGCAGCCAGGAGACGCGATCTTATCGCTACACCTTC	CASSQETRSYRYTF
once	TRBV12-3/TRBV12-4	TRBJ1-2	TRBD1	TGTGCCAGCAGCGTTCACAGGGGTGTCTCCTATGGCTACACCTTC	CASSVHRGVSYGYTF
NA	TRBV5-1	TRBJ2-7	TRBD2	TGCGCCAGCAGCTTGGGGGGACTAGCGGGAGGACGAAGGTACGAGCAGTACTTC	CASSLGGLAGGRRYEQYF
once	TRBV7-6	TRBJ2-1	NA	TGTGCCAGCAGCGAAGTCCCTGGCAGGGAAGGTGAGCAGTTCTTC	CASSEVPGREGEQFF
few	TRBV7-6	TRBJ2-5	TRBD2	TGTGCCAGCAGCTTAGGGACTAGCGGGGGTGGAGAGACCCAGTACTTC	CASSLGTSGGGETQYF
few	TRBV20-1	TRBJ2-7	TRBD1	TGCAGTGCTAGTTCCCGGGACAGGGCCTACGAGCAGTACTTC	CSASSRDRAYEQYF
NA	TRBV5-5	TRBJ1-2	TRBD1	TGTGCCAGCAGCACGGGGACAGGGCCTCGGTACGGCTACACCTTC	CASSTGTGPRYGYTF
few	TRBV20-1	TRBJ1-1	NA	TGCAGTGCTGGACAGCCGACGCAAGGTGAAGCTTTCTTT	CSAGQPTQGEAFF